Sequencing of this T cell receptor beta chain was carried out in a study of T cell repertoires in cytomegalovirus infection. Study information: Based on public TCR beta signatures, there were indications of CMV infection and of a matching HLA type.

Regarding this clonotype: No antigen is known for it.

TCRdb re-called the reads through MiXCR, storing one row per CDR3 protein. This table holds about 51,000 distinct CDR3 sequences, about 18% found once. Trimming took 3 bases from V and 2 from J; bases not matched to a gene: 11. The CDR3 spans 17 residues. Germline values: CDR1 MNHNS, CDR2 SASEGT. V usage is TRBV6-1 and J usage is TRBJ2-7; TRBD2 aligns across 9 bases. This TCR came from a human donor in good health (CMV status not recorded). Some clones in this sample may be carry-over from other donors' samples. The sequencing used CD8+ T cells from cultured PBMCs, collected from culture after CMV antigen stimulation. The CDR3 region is CASSEPPGSGSTYEQYF. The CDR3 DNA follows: TGTGCCAGCAGTGAGCCCCCCGGTAGCGGGAGTACCTACGAGCAGTACTTC.